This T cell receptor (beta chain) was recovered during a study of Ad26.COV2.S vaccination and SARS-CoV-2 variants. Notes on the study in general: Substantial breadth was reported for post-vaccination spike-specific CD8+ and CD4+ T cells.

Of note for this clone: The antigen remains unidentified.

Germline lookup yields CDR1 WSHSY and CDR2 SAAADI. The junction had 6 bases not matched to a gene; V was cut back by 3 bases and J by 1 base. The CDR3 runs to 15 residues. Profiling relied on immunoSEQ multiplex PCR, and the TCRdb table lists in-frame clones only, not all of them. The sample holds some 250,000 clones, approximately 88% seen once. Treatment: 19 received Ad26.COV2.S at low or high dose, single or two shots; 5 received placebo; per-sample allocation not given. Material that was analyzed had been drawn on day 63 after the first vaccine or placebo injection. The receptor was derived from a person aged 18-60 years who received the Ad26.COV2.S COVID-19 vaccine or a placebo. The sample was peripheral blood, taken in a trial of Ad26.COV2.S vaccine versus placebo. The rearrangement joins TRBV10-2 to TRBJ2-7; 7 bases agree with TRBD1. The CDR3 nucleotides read TGCGCCAGCAGTGAAGAAGGGGGCAGTTCCTACGAGCAGTACTTC. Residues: CASSEEGGSSYEQYF.